This TCR beta chain was documented in a study of cytomegalovirus exposure and HLA in healthy donors. Comments on this clone: The antigen remains undetermined.

The PCR employed 60 Vbeta primers together with 13 Jbeta primers. The assay was immunoSEQ multiplex PCR, and TCRdb's table has in-frame clones only and misses some. The sample contains under 200,000 clones, 75% to 90% of which appear only once. V trimming: 6 bases; J trimming: 1 base; junction bases outside the gene matches: 6. Germline V gives CDR1 SNHLY, CDR2 FYNNEI. The CDR3 contains 15 residues. Findings and caveats of the study: Available immune exposure information covered CMV serostatus only. Certain indistinguishable V segments, among them TRBV6-2 and TRBV6-3, were excluded.

V and J are TRBV2 and TRBJ2-7; 10 bases agree with TRBD2. The TCR originated in a woman in her forties or fifties in good health and CMV-seropositive. Sequenced input: PBMCs. CDR3 nucleotides: TGTGCCAGCAGGGACATACTAGCGGGGTCCTACGAGCAGTACTTC. Protein product: CASRDILAGSYEQYF.